This TCR beta chain was sequenced in a study of OX40 agonist ivuxolimab in advanced cancers. About the research overall: An anti-OX40 (CD134) antibody with agonistic activity, ivuxolimab, was administered to patients. Patients received intravenous ivuxolimab every 2 weeks at 0.01 to 10 mg/kg.

The CDR3 loop spans 15 amino acids. The V segment lost 4 bases and the J segment 2 bases; nucleotides outside the gene matches: 6. The germline V gene encodes CDR1 MNHEY and CDR2 SMNVEV (reference sequence). Details on this clone: Its antigen remains unknown.

Whole-study results and caveats: Circulating CD4+ and CD8+ T cells showed clonal expansion by week 6 at 0.1 to 3.0 mg/kg. Relative to CD4+, CD8+ T cells held more expanded clones on average.

Clones were read by immunoSEQ multiplex PCR, and TCRdb kept only the in-frame ones, dropping some. This table holds roughly 35,000 clones, about four fifths found once. Sample: CD4+ or CD8+ T cells sorted from blood, taken in a trial of the OX40 agonist ivuxolimab. The sequence derives from an adult with an advanced solid tumor such as melanoma, head and neck, liver or kidney cancer. The gene calls are TRBV27 and TRBJ2-7; TRBD2 matches 9 bases. CDR3 protein: CASSSVGLAAYEQYF. The CDR3 coding sequence is TGTGCCAGCAGTTCCGTGGGACTAGCAGCCTACGAGCAGTACTTC.